This T cell receptor (beta chain) was identified in a study of response to subunit inactivated influenza vaccine. The ends were cut back, 2 bases at V and 5 bases at J, with 12 bases in the middle. Germline V gene sequence: CDR1 SGHTA, CDR2 FQGNSA. The length of the CDR3 is 14 residues. TCRdb ran MiXCR on the RT-PCR reads and lists one entry per CDR3 protein. Counted here are 650,000 to 850,000 distinct CDR3 sequences, approximately 14% occurring once; the ten biggest clones make up approximately 7%. The receptor's source is a man aged 50 to 59 who received an inactivated influenza vaccine. The specimen was PBMCs from blood, collected less than 15 days before vaccination. This chain uses TRBV7-2 with TRBJ2-5; D unresolved. The CDR3 reads CASSLHTPPETQYF. DNA for the CDR3: TGTGCCAGCAGCTTACACACTCCGCCTGAGACCCAGTACTTC.